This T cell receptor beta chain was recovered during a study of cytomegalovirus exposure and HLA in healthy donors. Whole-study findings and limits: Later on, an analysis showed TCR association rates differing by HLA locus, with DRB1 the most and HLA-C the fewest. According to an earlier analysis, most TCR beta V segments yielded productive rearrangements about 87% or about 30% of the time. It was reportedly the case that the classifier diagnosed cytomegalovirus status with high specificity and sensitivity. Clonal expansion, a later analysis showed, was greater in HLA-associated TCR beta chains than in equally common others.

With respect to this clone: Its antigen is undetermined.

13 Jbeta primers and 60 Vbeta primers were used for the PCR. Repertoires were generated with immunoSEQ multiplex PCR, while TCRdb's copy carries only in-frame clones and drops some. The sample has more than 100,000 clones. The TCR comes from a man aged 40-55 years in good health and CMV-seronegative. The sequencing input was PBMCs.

The CDR3 sequence: CASSQGGLNTEAFF. The CDR3 nucleotides are TGTGCCAGCAGCCAGGGGGGTTTGAACACTGAAGCTTTCTTT. This chain uses TRBV5-6 with TRBJ1-1; 7 bases match TRBD1. The ends lost 4 bases at V and 0 bases at J; junction bases unmatched: 3. The CDR3 contains 14 residues. Per the germline V gene, CDR1 is SGHDT and CDR2 is YYEEEE. Full variable domain (rest looked up from reference TRBV5-6 and TRBJ1-1): DAGVTQSPTHLIKTRGQQVTLRCSPKSGHDTVSWYQQALGQGPQFIFQYYEEEERQRGNFPDRFSGHQFPNYSSELNVNALLLGDSALYLCASSQGGLNTEAFFGQGTRLTVV.